One and the same sample provided the 27 T cell receptor beta chains below, sequenced in a study of OX40 agonist ivuxolimab in advanced cancers. Clones were read by immunoSEQ multiplex PCR, and TCRdb kept only the in-frame ones, dropping some. Among roughly 90,000 clones listed, about 90% were seen once. The sample was CD4+ or CD8+ T cells sorted from blood, taken in a trial of the OX40 agonist ivuxolimab. All receptors come from an adult with an advanced solid tumor such as melanoma, head and neck, liver or kidney cancer.

CDR3 DNA sequence: TGCGCCAGCAGCCACCAATGGGGCGGGAATGAAAAACTGTTTTTT. This sequence encodes CASSHQWGGNEKLFF. The chain combines TRBV4-1 with TRBJ1-4; the D gene is possibly TRBD1 (5 bases). Looked up from germline, CDR1 is MGHRA and CDR2 is YSYEKL. Trimming pared 3 bases from V and 5 bases from J, leaving 13 bases between. The CDR3 runs to 15 residues.

This chain uses TRBV30 with TRBJ2-7, with 8 positions matching TRBD1. Per germline, CDR1 GTSNPN and CDR2 SVGIG (reference sequence). This CDR3 comprises 13 residues. V gave up 3 bases and J gave up 6 bases; unmatched junction bases: 7. The CDR3: CAWSAQGAREQYF. CDR3 nucleotides: TGTGCCTGGAGCGCCCAGGGGGCCCGCGAGCAGTACTTC.

V is TRBV16 and J is TRBJ1-2; D ambiguous. This CDR3 has 12 residues. V was trimmed by 6 bases and J by 5 bases, leaving 10 bases between them. From germline, CDR1 is KGHSY and CDR2 FQNENV. In DNA form, the CDR3 reads TGTGCCAGCAGTTACGCCGATTATGGCTACACCTTC. This sequence encodes CASSYADYGYTF.

The chain employs TRBV6-1 and TRBJ1-1; D unresolved. Germline-derived CDR1 and CDR2 are MNHNS and SASEGT. The CDR3 is made up of 11 amino acids. V shed 6 bases and J shed 5 bases, with 7 bases lying between them. The CDR3 protein is CASSRRTEAFF. The CDR3 region has the DNA TGTGCCAGCAGCAGAAGGACTGAAGCTTTCTTT.

This clone appeared a single time. As DNA, the CDR3 is TGTGCCAGCAGCTTCTATGGAAGCTCCTACGAGCAGTACTTC. Encoded protein: CASSFYGSSYEQYF. The genes are TRBV11-2 and TRBJ2-7; D gene unclear. Germline CDR1 and CDR2: SGHAT and FQNNGV. CDR3 length: 14 residues. Trimming pared 3 bases from V and 0 bases from J, leaving 9 bases between. Full variable domain (outside the CDR3, taken from reference TRBV11-2 and TRBJ2-7): EAGVAQSPRYKIIEKRQSVAFWCNPISGHATLYWYQQILGQGPKLLIQFQNNGVVDDSQLPKDRFSAERLKGVDSTLKIQPAKLEDSAVYLCASSFYGSSYEQYFGPGTRLTVT.

This chain connects TRBV6-5 to TRBJ2-3; tentatively, D is TRBD1 or TRBD2 (6 bases each). CDR3 length: 15 residues. Germline CDR1 is MNHEY and CDR2 is SVGAGI. Trimming stripped 2 bases from V and 4 bases from J, with 13 bases between. The CDR3 reads CASSYTGADSDTQYF. The CDR3 DNA follows: TGTGCCAGCAGTTACACGGGGGCGGATTCAGATACGCAGTATTTT.

The gene calls are TRBV6-4 and TRBJ2-7; D ambiguous. This CDR3 region has 13 residues. In germline, CDR1 is MRHNA, CDR2 SNTAGT. Trimming took 8 bases from V and 0 from J, leaving 11 bases between them. Here the CDR3 DNA reads TGTGCCAGCGAGCCAAGGAGCTCCTACGAGCAGTACTTC. It encodes CASEPRSSYEQYF.

This rearrangement joins TRBV7-9 to TRBJ2-6; D uncertain. CDR1 SEHNR and CDR2 FQNEAQ come from the germline V gene (reference sequence). The CDR3 loop spans 16 amino acids. The V end lost 4 bases, the J end lost 0 bases, and 10 bases lay between the germline ends. The CDR3 DNA sequence: TGTGCCAGCAGCTCGACTTATAACTCTGGGGCCAACGTCCTGACTTTC. Amino acids: CASSSTYNSGANVLTF.

The chain has TRBV11-2 and TRBJ1-5; tentative D call: TRBD1 (6 bases). The germline CDR1 and CDR2 sequences are SGHAT and FQNNGV. The CDR3 extends over 16 amino acids. Trimming pared 0 bases from V and 6 bases from J, leaving 15 bases between. The CDR3 region is CASSLEPQGPGQPQHF. The CDR3 DNA reads as TGTGCCAGCAGCTTAGAGCCGCAGGGGCCCGGTCAGCCCCAGCATTTT.

V gene TRBV7-9 combines with J gene TRBJ2-3; tentative D call: TRBD1 (5 bases). The CDR3 is 15 residues long. Per the germline V gene, CDR1 is SEHNR and CDR2 is FQNEAQ (reference sequence). V was cut by 7 bases and J by 0 bases, with 14 bases left in between. The chain's CDR3 is CASTLGVSSTDTQYF. CDR3 DNA sequence: TGTGCCAGCACCCTAGGGGTCAGTAGCACAGATACGCAGTATTTT.

This clone was detected once. J is TRBJ1-4 and V is TRBV7-2; 8 nucleotides agree with TRBD1. Trimming took 11 bases from V and 4 from J; bases not matched to a gene: 6. This CDR3 is built from 13 residues. Germline V gene lookup returns CDR1 SGHTA and CDR2 FQGNSA. The CDR3 DNA is TGTGCCTCCCGGGACAGGAATAATGAAAAACTGTTTTTT. Encoded protein: CASRDRNNEKLFF.

The rearrangement links TRBV9 to TRBJ2-5; 11 bases match TRBD2. Germline trimming cut 0 bases from V and 4 bases from J; bases unmatched to any gene: 5. CDR1 and CDR2 (germline): SGDLS, YYNGEE. The CDR3 spans 16 residues. This CDR3 reads CASSVGLAGRGETQYF. The CDR3, as DNA: TGTGCCAGCAGCGTAGGACTAGCGGGGAGGGGAGAGACCCAGTACTTC.

This clone was observed a single time. The CDR3 loop reads CSVPDSTTDTQYF. The CDR3 DNA follows: TGCAGCGTGCCGGACAGCACCACAGATACGCAGTATTTT. The V call is TRBV29-1, the J call TRBJ2-3; D may be TRBD1 (6 bases). Trimming stripped 6 bases from V and 2 bases from J, with 12 bases between. CDR3 length: 13 residues. The germline V gene has CDR1 SQVTM and CDR2 ANQGSEA.

The chain recombines TRBV30 with TRBJ2-5; 8 bases are a match to TRBD2. The CDR3 spans 15 residues. CDR1 and CDR2 (germline): GTSNPN, SVGIG (reference sequence). Trimming at V came to 2 bases and at J to 2 bases, leaving 7 bases not matched to a gene. The DNA for the CDR3 is TGTGCCTGGAGTACACCTAGCGGGTTTCAAGAGACCCAGTACTTC. This translates into CAWSTPSGFQETQYF.

This chain links TRBV6-5 with TRBJ2-4; 7 bases line up with TRBD1. This CDR3 is 15 amino acids long. V shed 4 bases and J 1 base; nucleotides not matched to a gene: 4. Germline assignment: CDR1 MNHEY and CDR2 SVGAGI. The CDR3 nucleotides are TGTGCCAGCAGTTTGACAGGGCCGGCCAAAAACATTCAGTACTTC. It is translated as CASSLTGPAKNIQYF.

The chain uses TRBV27 and TRBJ2-1, with TRBD2 matching 8 bases. Per germline, CDR1 MNHEY and CDR2 SMNVEV (reference sequence). The CDR3 extends over 16 amino acids. V lost 5 bases and J lost 2; bases outside the gene matches: 8. The CDR3 DNA reads TGTGCCAGCAGTCAGCAATTGGGACTAGCCTACAATGAGCAGTTCTTC. Its protein is CASSQQLGLAYNEQFF.

This sequence joins TRBV4-1 and TRBJ2-3, with D unclear. Germline CDR1 is MGHRA and CDR2 is YSYEKL. This CDR3 is 14 amino acids long. The V and J ends lost 2 bases and 2 bases respectively, with 8 bases between them. In DNA form, the CDR3 reads TGCGCCAGCAGCCAACTAATGGACACAGATACGCAGTATTTT. Protein sequence: CASSQLMDTDTQYF.

The V call is TRBV29-1, the J call TRBJ2-4, with TRBD1 matching 9 bases. CDR1 is SQVTM, CDR2 ANQGSEA, per germline. Trimming at V came to 0 bases and at J to 3 bases, leaving 9 bases not matched to a gene. There are 17 residues in the CDR3. As DNA, the CDR3 is TGCAGCGTTGAAGAGTACAGGGGGCGCGATGGCAAAAACATTCAGTACTTC. This sequence encodes CSVEEYRGRDGKNIQYF.

The chain uses TRBV19 and TRBJ2-4; tentatively, D is TRBD1 (6 bases). Per the germline V gene, CDR1 is LNHDA and CDR2 is SQIVND (reference sequence). The CDR3 consists of 14 residues. V was clipped by 4 bases and J by 8 bases, with 15 bases between them. The CDR3 spells CASSTEGVTDIQYF. The DNA for the CDR3 is TGTGCCAGTAGTACTGAGGGGGTGACGGACATTCAGTACTTC.

The chain recombines TRBV29-1 with TRBJ2-7; the match to TRBD1 covers 8 bases. CDR1 is SQVTM and CDR2 is ANQGSEA in the germline V gene. CDR3 size: 12 residues. V was clipped by 5 bases and J by 2 bases; unmatched bases: 2. The DNA for the CDR3 is TGCAGCGTTTCGGACAGGGCCTACGAGCAGTACTTC. Translated, it gives CSVSDRAYEQYF.

V is TRBV1 and J is TRBJ2-6. TRBV1 is a pseudogene segment. This CDR3 has 10 amino acids. The CDR3 DNA reads as TGCACCAGCAGGGCCAACGTCCTGACTTTC. Translating it yields CTSRANVLTF.

This chain uses TRBV10-3 with TRBJ2-3; 7 bases map to TRBD2. The CDR3 consists of 12 residues. CDR1 is ENHRY, CDR2 SYGVKD, per germline. The V and J ends lost 10 bases and 4 bases, in that order; junction bases with no gene match: 5. The CDR3 DNA sequence: TGTGCCACCGGACTAGGGGCAGATACGCAGTATTTT. Translated, it gives CATGLGADTQYF.

V and J are TRBV4-1 and TRBJ2-2, with 10 bases identical to TRBD2. Germline-derived CDR1 and CDR2 are MGHRA and YSYEKL. The CDR3 loop spans 17 amino acids. With 4 bases clipped from V and 1 base from J, the junction kept 6 bases outside the gene matches. This CDR3 is CASSRPGTSVNTGELFF. The CDR3 nucleotides read TGCGCCAGCAGCCGTCCCGGGACTAGCGTGAACACCGGGGAGCTGTTTTTT.

This chain uses TRBV7-8 with TRBJ2-7; 8 bases agree with TRBD1. CDR3 length equals 14 residues. Unmatched junction bases numbered 4, after V lost 0 bases and J lost 6 bases. Germline CDR1 is SGHVS and CDR2 is FQNEAQ. CDR3 protein: CASSLARTGGEQYF. The CDR3 coding sequence is TGTGCCAGCAGCTTAGCTAGAACAGGGGGCGAGCAGTACTTC. The full variable domain, in which reference TRBV7-8 and TRBJ2-7 provide the parts outside the CDR3, is GAGVSQSPRYKVAKRGQDVALRCDPISGHVSLFWYQQALGQGPEFLTYFQNEAQLDKSGLPSDRFFAERPEGSVSTLKIQRTQQEDSAVYLCASSLARTGGEQYFGPGTRLTVT.

The CDR3 loop reads CASSLSSTGGVMAFF. The DNA of the CDR3 is TGTGCCAGCAGTTTATCATCGACAGGGGGCGTAATGGCTTTCTTT. The V and J genes are TRBV28 and TRBJ1-1; 10 bases match TRBD1. CDR1 MDHEN and CDR2 SYDVKM come from the germline V gene. V shed 1 base, J shed 11 bases, and the junction held 10 bases outside the gene matches. This CDR3 comprises 15 residues.

The chain links TRBV7-8 to TRBJ2-2; 7 bases agree with TRBD2. V shed 4 bases and J 4 bases; nucleotides not matched to a gene: 9. CDR1 is SGHVS and CDR2 is FQNEAQ in the germline V gene. The CDR3 totals 16 residues. The CDR3 region is CASSSTSTSSTGELFF. CDR3 nucleotides: TGTGCCAGCAGCTCGACCTCGACTAGCAGCACCGGGGAGCTGTTTTTT.

In its sample, this clone was seen a few times. V usage is TRBV4-1 and J usage is TRBJ1-2, with D unresolved. Trimming left V 0 bases short and J 0 bases short, with 11 bases between. The CDR3 sequence is 16 residues long. The germline CDR1 and CDR2 sequences are MGHRA and YSYEKL. CDR3 loop: CASSQDSSQPNYGYTF. The CDR3 nucleotides read TGCGCCAGCAGCCAAGATTCGTCCCAGCCTAACTATGGCTACACCTTC.